A selection of T cell receptor beta chains follows, all from one sample in a study of T-cell reconstitution after alpha-beta-depleted transplantation in children. TCRdb re-called the PCR reads through MiXCR, storing one row per CDR3 protein. The data contain about 230,000 distinct CDR3 sequences, approximately 9.8% of them singletons. The starting material was PBMCs from the stem cell graft donor, obtained from the stem cell graft. These TCRs come from a human donor who donated a stem cell graft to a child with SCID. CDR3s include the opening cysteine and the closing phenylalanine or tryptophan. Each record gives: D gene, J gene, V gene, clone size, CDR3 protein, CDR3 DNA. A D gene is named only where the DNA matches it firmly. A clone size is listed for some rows: how often the clone was seen (once, few, many), or a class if it is expanded.

D gene: .; J gene: TRBJ1-1; V gene: TRBV20-1; clone size: many; CDR3 protein: CSAIIRGHLNTEAFF; CDR3 DNA: TGCAGTGCTATTATTCGGGGACACCTGAACACTGAAGCTTTCTTT
D gene: TRBD1; J gene: TRBJ1-1; V gene: TRBV5-1; clone size: many; CDR3 protein: CASSRQGARTEAFF; CDR3 DNA: TGCGCCAGCAGCCGACAGGGGGCGAGGACTGAAGCTTTCTTT
D gene: TRBD2; J gene: TRBJ2-7; V gene: TRBV18; clone size: many; CDR3 protein: CASSPRDFNLAGIFYEQYF; CDR3 DNA: TGTGCCAGCTCACCACGGGACTTTAACCTAGCGGGAATATTCTACGAGCAGTACTTC
D gene: TRBD1; J gene: TRBJ1-1; V gene: TRBV7-2; clone size: many; CDR3 protein: CASSRPNRGGEAFF; CDR3 DNA: TGTGCCAGCAGCAGACCAAACAGGGGAGGTGAAGCTTTCTTT
D gene: .; J gene: TRBJ1-6; V gene: TRBV7-2; clone size: many; CDR3 protein: CASSLRAGANSPLHF; CDR3 DNA: TGTGCCAGCAGCTTACGGGCAGGGGCGAATTCACCCCTCCACTTT
D gene: .; J gene: TRBJ2-6; V gene: TRBV5-6; clone size: .; CDR3 protein: CASSLRSVGNPSSGANVLTF; CDR3 DNA: TGTGCCAGCAGCTTGAGGAGCGTAGGCAATCCGAGCTCTGGGGCCAACGTCCTGACTTTC
D gene: TRBD1; J gene: TRBJ2-7; V gene: TRBV6-5; clone size: many; CDR3 protein: CASSSPGGPALTYEQYF; CDR3 DNA: TGTGCCAGCAGTTCTCCAGGGGGCCCCGCCCTCACTTACGAGCAGTACTTC
D gene: .; J gene: TRBJ2-7; V gene: TRBV7-8; clone size: many; CDR3 protein: CASSLLPGKYEQYF; CDR3 DNA: TGTGCCAGCAGCTTACTTCCTGGGAAATACGAGCAGTACTTC
D gene: TRBD1; J gene: TRBJ2-7; V gene: TRBV10-2; clone size: many; CDR3 protein: CASSDESRGRGSSYEQYF; CDR3 DNA: TGCGCCAGCAGTGACGAGAGCAGGGGGCGAGGTAGCTCCTACGAGCAGTACTTC
D gene: .; J gene: TRBJ2-1; V gene: TRBV20-1; clone size: many; CDR3 protein: CSASVRLEANEQFF; CDR3 DNA: TGCAGTGCTAGCGTGAGACTAGAGGCCAATGAGCAGTTCTTC
D gene: .; J gene: TRBJ1-2; V gene: TRBV5-1; clone size: many; CDR3 protein: CASSLGAGRGYTF; CDR3 DNA: TGCGCCAGCAGCTTGGGGGCAGGGCGAGGCTACACCTTC
D gene: TRBD1; J gene: TRBJ1-2; V gene: TRBV6-1; clone size: few; CDR3 protein: CASSSGQGADYGYTF; CDR3 DNA: TGTGCCAGCAGCTCGGGACAGGGGGCGGACTATGGCTACACCTTC
D gene: TRBD1; J gene: TRBJ2-2; V gene: TRBV20-1; clone size: many; CDR3 protein: CSAANPRTGEGELFF; CDR3 DNA: TGCAGTGCCGCAAACCCTCGGACAGGGGAAGGGGAGCTGTTTTTT
D gene: .; J gene: TRBJ1-5; V gene: TRBV2; clone size: many; CDR3 protein: CASSARRADQPQHF; CDR3 DNA: TGTGCCAGCAGCGCGCGGAGGGCGGATCAGCCCCAGCATTTT
D gene: TRBD2; J gene: TRBJ2-3; V gene: TRBV7-3; clone size: many; CDR3 protein: CASSYRLAGFTDTQYF; CDR3 DNA: TGTGCCAGCAGCTACCGACTAGCGGGATTCACAGATACGCAGTATTTT
D gene: TRBD1; J gene: TRBJ2-1; V gene: TRBV2; clone size: .; CDR3 protein: CASSETGAGYNEQFF; CDR3 DNA: TGTGCCAGCAGCGAGACAGGGGCGGGTTACAATGAGCAGTTCTTC
D gene: TRBD1; J gene: TRBJ2-7; V gene: TRBV6-1; clone size: many; CDR3 protein: CASSELPGGPNYEQYF; CDR3 DNA: TGTGCCAGCAGTGAACTCCCAGGGGGCCCAAACTACGAGCAGTACTTC
D gene: .; J gene: TRBJ2-5; V gene: TRBV12-3/TRBV12-4; clone size: many; CDR3 protein: CASSSAGEIETQYF; CDR3 DNA: TGTGCCAGCAGTTCCGCAGGGGAAATAGAGACCCAGTACTTC
D gene: .; J gene: TRBJ1-5; V gene: TRBV29-1; clone size: many; CDR3 protein: CSVGRDGNQPQHF; CDR3 DNA: TGCAGCGTTGGCAGGGACGGCAATCAGCCCCAGCATTTT
D gene: .; J gene: TRBJ2-5; V gene: TRBV11-2; clone size: many; CDR3 protein: CASSLGTLQETQYF; CDR3 DNA: TGTGCCAGCAGCTTGGGCACGCTCCAAGAGACCCAGTACTTC
D gene: .; J gene: TRBJ2-3; V gene: TRBV5-1; clone size: many; CDR3 protein: CASSPRDGTDTQYF; CDR3 DNA: TGCGCCAGCAGCCCCCGCGATGGCACAGATACGCAGTATTTT
D gene: .; J gene: TRBJ1-1; V gene: TRBV6-5; clone size: many; CDR3 protein: CASSSPVGRTEAFF; CDR3 DNA: TGTGCCAGCAGTTCGCCGGTGGGTCGGACTGAAGCTTTCTTT
D gene: .; J gene: TRBJ1-1; V gene: TRBV29-1; clone size: many; CDR3 protein: CSVESELNLRQTEAFF; CDR3 DNA: TGCAGCGTTGAATCGGAGCTAAACTTGAGACAGACTGAAGCTTTCTTT
D gene: TRBD2; J gene: TRBJ2-7; V gene: TRBV5-1; clone size: many; CDR3 protein: CASSSASGGSYEQYF; CDR3 DNA: TGCGCCAGCAGCTCTGCTAGCGGGGGCTCCTACGAGCAGTACTTC
D gene: .; J gene: TRBJ2-3; V gene: TRBV7-3; clone size: many; CDR3 protein: CASSRGLGTSDTQYF; CDR3 DNA: TGTGCCAGCAGCCGCGGACTGGGTACGTCAGATACGCAGTATTTT
D gene: .; J gene: TRBJ1-4; V gene: TRBV5-1; clone size: .; CDR3 protein: CASSPTGFDEKLFF; CDR3 DNA: TGCGCCAGCAGCCCAACAGGCTTCGATGAAAAACTGTTTTTT
D gene: TRBD1; J gene: TRBJ1-1; V gene: TRBV7-2; clone size: .; CDR3 protein: CASSTRTGRPEAFF; CDR3 DNA: TGTGCCAGCAGCACTCGGACAGGCCGACCGGAGGCTTTCTTT
D gene: TRBD1; J gene: TRBJ1-1; V gene: TRBV20-1; clone size: many; CDR3 protein: CSARAPDRDTEAFF; CDR3 DNA: TGCAGTGCTAGAGCCCCCGACAGGGACACTGAAGCTTTCTTT
D gene: TRBD1; J gene: TRBJ1-4; V gene: TRBV18; clone size: many; CDR3 protein: CASSSDRPFEKLFF; CDR3 DNA: TGTGCCAGCTCATCGGACAGGCCGTTTGAAAAACTGTTTTTT
D gene: TRBD1; J gene: TRBJ1-3; V gene: TRBV7-8; clone size: many; CDR3 protein: CASSLAARGLDTIYF; CDR3 DNA: TGTGCCAGCAGCTTAGCGGCCAGGGGGTTAGACACCATATATTTT
D gene: TRBD1; J gene: TRBJ2-5; V gene: TRBV10-3; clone size: few; CDR3 protein: CAISSSGQGMKTQYF; CDR3 DNA: TGTGCCATCAGCAGCTCGGGACAGGGTATGAAGACCCAGTACTTC
D gene: TRBD2; J gene: TRBJ2-3; V gene: TRBV5-1; clone size: many; CDR3 protein: CASSMGYAAGTSGYSTDTQYF; CDR3 DNA: TGCGCCAGCAGCATGGGCTATGCCGCCGGGACTAGCGGCTATAGCACAGATACGCAGTATTTT
D gene: .; J gene: TRBJ2-3; V gene: TRBV12-3/TRBV12-4; clone size: many; CDR3 protein: CASSLAEGTHKYF; CDR3 DNA: TGTGCCAGCAGTTTAGCGGAGGGGACTCATAAGTATTTT
D gene: TRBD1; J gene: TRBJ2-1; V gene: TRBV5-1; clone size: many; CDR3 protein: CASSFYGTGKFF; CDR3 DNA: TGCGCCAGCAGCTTTTATGGGACAGGGAAGTTCTTC
D gene: TRBD1; J gene: TRBJ2-3; V gene: TRBV4-1; clone size: many; CDR3 protein: CASSPRQGTDTQYF; CDR3 DNA: TGCGCCAGCAGCCCCCGACAGGGTACAGATACGCAGTATTTT
D gene: .; J gene: TRBJ1-1; V gene: TRBV5-1; clone size: many; CDR3 protein: CASSEREWPGEAFF; CDR3 DNA: TGCGCCAGCAGCGAGCGGGAGTGGCCCGGTGAAGCTTTCTTT
D gene: .; J gene: TRBJ2-5; V gene: TRBV12-5; clone size: .; CDR3 protein: CASGLVGKHSYLVKRRETQYF; CDR3 DNA: TGTGCTAGTGGTTTGGTAGGGAAACATTCCTATTTAGTCAAGCGGCGGGAGACCCAGTACTTC
D gene: TRBD1; J gene: TRBJ1-2; V gene: TRBV5-5; clone size: .; CDR3 protein: CASSLEGTGGYGYTF; CDR3 DNA: TGTGCCAGCAGCTTGGAAGGGACAGGGGGCTATGGCTACACCTTC
D gene: .; J gene: TRBJ2-3; V gene: TRBV9; clone size: .; CDR3 protein: CASSAVPGGLSDTQYF; CDR3 DNA: TGTGCCAGCAGCGCAGTCCCCGGGGGGCTTTCAGATACGCAGTATTTT
D gene: .; J gene: TRBJ1-4; V gene: TRBV7-9; clone size: many; CDR3 protein: CASSPSGGKNEKLFF; CDR3 DNA: TGTGCCAGCAGCCCATCCGGGGGGAAGAATGAAAAACTGTTTTTT
D gene: .; J gene: TRBJ2-3; V gene: TRBV7-2; clone size: many; CDR3 protein: CASSLGRSTDTQYF; CDR3 DNA: TGTGCCAGCAGCTTAGGCAGGAGCACAGATACGCAGTATTTT
D gene: .; J gene: TRBJ2-5; V gene: TRBV20-1; clone size: many; CDR3 protein: CSASRGMEGTQYF; CDR3 DNA: TGCAGTGCTAGTCGGGGGATGGAGGGGACCCAGTACTTC
D gene: TRBD2; J gene: TRBJ2-1; V gene: TRBV5-1; clone size: many; CDR3 protein: CASSFGGGYNEQFF; CDR3 DNA: TGCGCCAGCAGCTTCGGGGGGGGCTACAATGAGCAGTTCTTC
D gene: TRBD2; J gene: TRBJ2-5; V gene: TRBV10-3; clone size: many; CDR3 protein: CAISVGTSGGFQETQYF; CDR3 DNA: TGTGCCATCAGTGTCGGGACTAGCGGGGGCTTCCAAGAGACCCAGTACTTC
D gene: TRBD2; J gene: TRBJ2-3; V gene: TRBV5-1; clone size: many; CDR3 protein: CASSPAKRGGSTDTQYF; CDR3 DNA: TGCGCCAGCAGCCCTGCAAAGCGGGGGGGCTCGACAGATACGCAGTATTTT
D gene: .; J gene: TRBJ1-5; V gene: TRBV5-6; clone size: many; CDR3 protein: CASSFGGSLNQPQHF; CDR3 DNA: TGTGCCAGCAGCTTCGGGGGATCCCTGAATCAGCCCCAGCATTTT
D gene: .; J gene: TRBJ2-5; V gene: TRBV5-1; clone size: many; CDR3 protein: CASSFTAQGETQYF; CDR3 DNA: TGCGCCAGCAGCTTTACAGCTCAGGGAGAGACCCAGTACTTC
D gene: TRBD1; J gene: TRBJ1-3; V gene: TRBV11-2; clone size: few; CDR3 protein: CASSLAPGGPGNTIYF; CDR3 DNA: TGTGCCAGCAGCTTAGCCCCAGGGGGGCCTGGAAACACCATATATTTT
D gene: .; J gene: TRBJ1-1; V gene: TRBV7-3; clone size: many; CDR3 protein: CASSSQGNTEAFF; CDR3 DNA: TGTGCCAGCAGCTCACAGGGGAACACTGAAGCTTTCTTT